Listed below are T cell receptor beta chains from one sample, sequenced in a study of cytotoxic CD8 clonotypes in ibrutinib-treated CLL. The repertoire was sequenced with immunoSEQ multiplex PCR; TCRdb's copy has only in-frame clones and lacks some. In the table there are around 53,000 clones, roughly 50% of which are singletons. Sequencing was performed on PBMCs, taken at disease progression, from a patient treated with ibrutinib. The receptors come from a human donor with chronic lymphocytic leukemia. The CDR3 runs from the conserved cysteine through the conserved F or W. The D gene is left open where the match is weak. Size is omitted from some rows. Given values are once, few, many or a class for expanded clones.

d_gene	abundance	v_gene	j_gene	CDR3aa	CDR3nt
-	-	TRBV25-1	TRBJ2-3	CASTWGGPDTQYF	TGTGCCAGCACGTGGGGGGGCCCAGATACGCAGTATTTT
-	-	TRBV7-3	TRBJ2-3	CASSINREDTQYF	TGTGCCAGCAGCATTAACAGGGAGGATACGCAGTATTTT
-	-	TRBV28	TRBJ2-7	CASSSGTSPYEQYF	TGTGCCAGCAGTTCGGGGACGAGCCCCTACGAGCAGTACTTC
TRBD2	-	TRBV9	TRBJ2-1	CASSSRLSGTYNEQFF	TGTGCCAGCAGCTCAAGACTAAGCGGGACCTACAATGAGCAGTTCTTC
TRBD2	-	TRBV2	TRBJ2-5	CASMDPGLAGETQYF	TGTGCCAGCATGGATCCGGGACTAGCGGGAGAGACCCAGTACTTC
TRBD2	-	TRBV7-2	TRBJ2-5	CASSLLQRESHRQTQYF	TGTGCCAGCAGCCTTCTCCAGCGGGAGAGTCATCGGCAGACCCAGTACTTC
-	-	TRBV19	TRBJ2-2	CASSIMQGRYTGELFF	TGTGCCAGTAGTATTATGCAGGGTCGGTACACCGGGGAGCTGTTTTTT
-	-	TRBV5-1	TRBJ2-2	CASSLEGVTGELFF	TGCGCCAGCAGCTTGGAGGGGGTTACCGGGGAGCTGTTTTTT
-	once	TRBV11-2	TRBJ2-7	CASSLARKTSYF	TGTGCCAGCAGCTTAGCACGTAAGACCTCTTACTTC
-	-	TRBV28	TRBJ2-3	CASTPPGFTDTQYF	TGTGCCAGCACCCCTCCAGGGTTCACAGATACGCAGTATTTT
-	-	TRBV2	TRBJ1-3	CASWTELTGNTIYF	TGTGCCAGCTGGACCGAACTAACTGGAAACACCATATATTTT
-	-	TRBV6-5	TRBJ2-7	CASQDYITYEQYF	TGTGCCAGCCAGGACTATATTACCTACGAGCAGTACTTC
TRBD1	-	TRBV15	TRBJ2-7	CATSTGQGLYEQYF	TGTGCCACCAGCACGGGACAGGGCCTGTACGAGCAGTACTTC
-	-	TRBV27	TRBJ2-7	CASSPRAGSYEQYF	TGTGCCAGCTCCCCTCGGGCAGGATCCTACGAGCAGTACTTC
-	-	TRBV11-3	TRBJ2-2	CASASWDSHTGELFF	TGTGCCAGCGCTTCCTGGGACTCTCACACCGGGGAGCTGTTTTTT
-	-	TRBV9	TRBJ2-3	CASSVGGGGTDTQYF	TGTGCCAGCAGCGTCGGAGGGGGGGGCACAGATACGCAGTATTTT
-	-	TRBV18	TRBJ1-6	CASSPTGGGSPLHF	TGTGCCAGCTCACCCACGGGGGGCGGTTCACCCCTCCACTTT
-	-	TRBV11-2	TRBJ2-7	CASSPDIAYEQYF	TGTGCCAGCAGCCCAGACATAGCCTACGAGCAGTACTTC
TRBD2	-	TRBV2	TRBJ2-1	CASTTGTSGYNEQFF	TGTGCCAGCACCACCGGGACTAGCGGATACAATGAGCAGTTCTTC
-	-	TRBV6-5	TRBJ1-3	CASSPDRLGGNTIYF	TGTGCCAGCAGCCCGGACCGCCTTGGGGGAAACACCATATATTTT
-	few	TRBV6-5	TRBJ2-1	CASSGGNEQFF	TGTGCCAGCAGTGGTGGGAATGAGCAGTTCTTC
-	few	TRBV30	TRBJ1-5	CAWSGGYSNQPQHF	TGTGCCTGGAGTGGAGGGTATAGCAATCAGCCCCAGCATTTT
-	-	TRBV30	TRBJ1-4	CAWNPLGNEKLFF	TGTGCCTGGAACCCTCTCGGGAATGAAAAACTGTTTTTT
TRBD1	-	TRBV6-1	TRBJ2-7	CASRAEGQGATYEQYF	TGTGCCAGCCGTGCCGAAGGACAGGGGGCCACCTACGAGCAGTACTTC
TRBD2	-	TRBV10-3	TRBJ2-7	CASREGQGYEQYF	TGTGCCTCCCGGGAGGGCCAGGGCTACGAGCAGTACTTC
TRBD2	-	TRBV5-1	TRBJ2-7	CASSTLAGSSYEQYF	TGCGCCAGCAGCACACTAGCGGGGAGCTCCTACGAGCAGTACTTC
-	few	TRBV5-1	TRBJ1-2	CASSFTANYGYTF	TGCGCCAGCAGCTTTACAGCTAATTATGGCTACACCTTC
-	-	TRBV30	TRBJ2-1	CAWSGLYNEQFF	TGTGCCTGGAGTGGCCTCTACAATGAGCAGTTCTTC
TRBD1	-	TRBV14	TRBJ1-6	CASSQRTGLGNSPLHF	TGTGCCAGCAGCCAACGGACAGGGTTGGGTAATTCACCCCTCCACTTT
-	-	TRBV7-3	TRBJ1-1	CASMLDSDTEAFF	TGTGCCAGCATGCTGGACAGCGACACTGAAGCTTTCTTT
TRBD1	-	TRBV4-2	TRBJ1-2	CASSQGQGGYGYTF	TGTGCCAGCAGCCAGGGACAGGGTGGCTATGGCTACACCTTC
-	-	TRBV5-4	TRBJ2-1	CASSGLSISSYNEQFF	TGTGCCAGCAGCGGGCTCAGCATCAGCTCCTACAATGAGCAGTTCTTC
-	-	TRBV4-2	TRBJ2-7	CASSQDWQGPEQYF	TGTGCCAGCAGCCAAGACTGGCAGGGGCCGGAGCAGTACTTC
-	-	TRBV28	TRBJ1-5	CASSFPLHGGSNQPQHF	TGTGCCAGCAGTTTTCCTCTTCACGGGGGCTCCAATCAGCCCCAGCATTTT
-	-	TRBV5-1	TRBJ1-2	CASSLDAARYGYTF	TGCGCCAGCAGCTTGGATGCCGCAAGATATGGCTACACCTTC
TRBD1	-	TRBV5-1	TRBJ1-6	CASSLEGGQGVYSPLHF	TGCGCCAGCAGCTTGGAGGGGGGACAGGGTGTATATTCACCCCTCCACTTT
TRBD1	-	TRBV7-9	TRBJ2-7	CASSLDRAGYEQYF	TGTGCCAGCAGCTTGGACAGGGCCGGCTACGAGCAGTACTTC
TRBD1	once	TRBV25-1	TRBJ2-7	CASGRTGGVEQYF	TGTGCCAGCGGAAGGACAGGGGGGGTCGAGCAGTACTTC
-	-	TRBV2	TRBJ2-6	CASSSGISGANVLTF	TGTGCCAGCAGCTCAGGTATCTCTGGGGCCAACGTCCTGACTTTC
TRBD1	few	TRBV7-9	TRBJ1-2	CASSEQGLYGYTF	TGTGCCAGCAGTGAACAGGGGTTGTATGGCTACACCTTC
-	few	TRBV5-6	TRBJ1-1	CASSLGRDPNTEAFF	TGTGCCAGCAGCTTGGGGCGGGACCCGAACACTGAAGCTTTCTTT
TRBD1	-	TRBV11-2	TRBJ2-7	CASSTGTGGNEQYF	TGTGCCAGCAGCACCGGGACAGGAGGTAACGAGCAGTACTTC
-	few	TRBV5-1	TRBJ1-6	CASSLPQSPLHF	TGCGCCAGCAGCTTGCCACAATCACCCCTCCACTTT
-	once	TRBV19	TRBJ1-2	CASSIITGRANYGYTF	TGTGCCAGTAGTATTATTACAGGGCGAGCCAACTATGGCTACACCTTC
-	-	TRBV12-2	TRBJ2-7	CASRPLGSLSCEQYF	TGTGCAAGTCGCCCTTTGGGCAGCCTGTCCTGCGAGCAGTACTTC
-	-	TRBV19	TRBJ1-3	CASSGLMAGRSGNTIYF	TGTGCCAGTAGTGGTCTGATGGCAGGCCGCTCTGGAAACACCATATATTTT
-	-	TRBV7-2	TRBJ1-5	CASSLRGKQPQHF	TGTGCCAGCAGCTTAAGGGGGAAACAGCCCCAGCATTTT
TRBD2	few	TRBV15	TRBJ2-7	CATSREASGRSYEQYF	TGTGCCACCAGCAGGGAAGCTAGCGGGAGGTCCTACGAGCAGTACTTC
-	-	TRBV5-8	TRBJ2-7	CASSPASGFLAEQYF	TGTGCCAGCAGCCCTGCCTCAGGATTTTTGGCCGAGCAGTACTTC
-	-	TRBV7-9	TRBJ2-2	CASSLGTGELFF	TGTGCCAGCAGTTTAGGGACCGGGGAGCTGTTTTTT